This T cell receptor (beta chain) was sequenced during a study of blood T cell repertoires in COVID-19. As handled by the study authors: Amplified reference gene primers provided the basis for estimating nucleated cell counts. TCRdb's copy holds only in-frame clones and misses some; the assay was immunoSEQ multiplex PCR. That table furnishes V, J and clone size, whereas the DNA furnished D and trimming. The profile shows 110,000 to 150,000 clones, 84% of them singletons. Looked up from germline, CDR1 is LGHDT and CDR2 is YNNKEL (reference sequence). V lost 2 bases and J lost 8; bases outside the gene matches: 6. This CDR3 spans 15 amino acids.

The sample taken for sequencing was peripheral blood. V usage is TRBV3-1 (or the pseudogene TRBV3-2) and J usage is TRBJ2-3; 11 bases are a match to TRBD2. This sequence was found in a human donor in a cohort sampled during active COVID-19. This CDR3 reads CASSQLAGGGGTQYF. The CDR3 DNA follows: TGTGCCAGCAGCCAACTAGCGGGGGGAGGGGGTACGCAGTATTTT.